This T cell receptor (beta chain) was identified during a study of blood T cell repertoires in COVID-19. Study summary: Whether acute or convalescent, the COVID-19 samples came from the United States, Italy and Spain. T cells, B-cell-depleted T cells, or PBMCs provided the cDNA or gDNA that served as material.

Germline CDR1 SEHNR, CDR2 FQNEAQ (reference sequence). Trimming took 5 bases from V and 3 from J, leaving 17 bases between them. The CDR3 totals 15 residues. This clone showed up just once. As handled by the study authors: From reference gene primer amplification, estimates of nucleated cell counts were derived. Measured with immunoSEQ multiplex PCR; TCRdb has only the in-frame clones, and not every one. V, J and clone size are taken as reported in that table, and D and trimming were inferred from the DNA itself. The sample consists of 95,000 to 100,000 clones, 60% to 85% of them appearing once. Sequencing was carried out using peripheral blood. The chain is built from TRBV7-9 and TRBJ2-7; D is uncertain. This clonotype was obtained from a woman of 80 years or more with active or convalescent COVID-19. In DNA, the CDR3 is TGTGCCAGCAGCCTTGGGTCAGGTTTACGCTACGAGCAGTACTTC. Translating gives CASSLGSGLRYEQYF.